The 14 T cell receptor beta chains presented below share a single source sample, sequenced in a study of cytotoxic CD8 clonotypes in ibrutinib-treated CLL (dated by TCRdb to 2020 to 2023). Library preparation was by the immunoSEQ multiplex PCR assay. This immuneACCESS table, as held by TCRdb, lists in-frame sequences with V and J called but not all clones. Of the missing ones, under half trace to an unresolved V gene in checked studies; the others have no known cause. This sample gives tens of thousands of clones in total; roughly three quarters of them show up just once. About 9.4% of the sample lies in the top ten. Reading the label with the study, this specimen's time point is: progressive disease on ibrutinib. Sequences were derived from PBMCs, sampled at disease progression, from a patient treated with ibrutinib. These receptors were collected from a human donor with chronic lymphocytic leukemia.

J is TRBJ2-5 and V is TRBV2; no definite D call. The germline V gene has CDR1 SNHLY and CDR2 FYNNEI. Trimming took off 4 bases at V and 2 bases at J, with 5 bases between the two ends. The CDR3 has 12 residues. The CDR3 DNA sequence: TGTGCCAGCAGTGGCCAACAAGAGACCCAGTACTTC. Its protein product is CASSGQQETQYF. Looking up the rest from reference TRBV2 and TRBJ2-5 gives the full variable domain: EPEVTQTPSHQVTQMGQEVILRCVPISNHLYFYWYRQILGQKVEFLVSFYNNEISEKSEIFDDQFSVERPDGSNFTLKIRSTKLEDSAMYFCASSGQQETQYFGPGTRLLVL.

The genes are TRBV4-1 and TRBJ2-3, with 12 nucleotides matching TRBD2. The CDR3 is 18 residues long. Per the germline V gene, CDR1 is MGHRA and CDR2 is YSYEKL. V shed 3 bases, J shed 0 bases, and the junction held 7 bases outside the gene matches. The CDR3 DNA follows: TGCGCCAGCAGCCAGAGGACTAGCGGGACCTCCAGCACAGATACGCAGTATTTT. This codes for CASSQRTSGTSSTDTQYF.

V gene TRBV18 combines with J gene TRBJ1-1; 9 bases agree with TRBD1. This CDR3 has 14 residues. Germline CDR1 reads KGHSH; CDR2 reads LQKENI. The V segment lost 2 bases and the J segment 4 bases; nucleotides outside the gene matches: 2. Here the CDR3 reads CASSPGTGSTEAFF. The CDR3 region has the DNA TGTGCCAGCTCACCAGGGACAGGGAGCACTGAAGCTTTCTTT.

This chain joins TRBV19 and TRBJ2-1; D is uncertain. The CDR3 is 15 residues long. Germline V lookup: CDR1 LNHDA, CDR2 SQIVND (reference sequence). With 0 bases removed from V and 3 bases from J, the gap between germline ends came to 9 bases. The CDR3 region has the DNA TGTGCCAGTAGTATAGATGTCAGCGACTACAATGAGCAGTTCTTC. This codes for CASSIDVSDYNEQFF.

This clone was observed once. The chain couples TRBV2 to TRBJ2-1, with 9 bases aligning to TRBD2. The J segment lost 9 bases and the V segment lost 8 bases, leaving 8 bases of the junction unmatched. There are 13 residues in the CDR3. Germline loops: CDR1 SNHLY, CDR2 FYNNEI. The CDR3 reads CASWREGRGEQFF. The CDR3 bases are TGTGCCAGCTGGCGGGAGGGCCGGGGTGAGCAGTTCTTC.

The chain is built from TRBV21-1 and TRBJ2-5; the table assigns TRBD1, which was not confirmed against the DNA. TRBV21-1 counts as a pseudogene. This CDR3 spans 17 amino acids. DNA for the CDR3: TGTGCCAGCAGCAGCTTCCGGGACAGCTCGTCCCAAGAGACCCAGTACTTC. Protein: CASSSFRDSSSQETQYF.

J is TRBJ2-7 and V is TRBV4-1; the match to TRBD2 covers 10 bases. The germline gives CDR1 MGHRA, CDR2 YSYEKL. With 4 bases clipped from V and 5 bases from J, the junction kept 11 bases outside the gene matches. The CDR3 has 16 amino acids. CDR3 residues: CASSLQGASGRHEQYF. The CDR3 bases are TGCGCCAGCAGCCTCCAAGGGGCTAGCGGGAGACACGAGCAGTACTTC.

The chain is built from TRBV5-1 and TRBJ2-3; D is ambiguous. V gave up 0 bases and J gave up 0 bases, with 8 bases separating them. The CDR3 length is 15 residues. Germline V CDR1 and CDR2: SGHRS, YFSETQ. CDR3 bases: TGCGCCAGCAGCTTGGAAGGGTCTAGCACAGATACGCAGTATTTT. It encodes CASSLEGSSTDTQYF.

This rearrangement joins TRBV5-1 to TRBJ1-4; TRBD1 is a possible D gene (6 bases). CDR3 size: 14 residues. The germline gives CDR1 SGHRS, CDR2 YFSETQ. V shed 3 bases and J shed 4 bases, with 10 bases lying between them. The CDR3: CASSYGTNNEKLFF. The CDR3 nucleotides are TGCGCCAGCAGCTACGGGACAAATAATGAAAAACTGTTTTTT.

The CDR3: CASSFGQGYTEAFF. As DNA, the CDR3 is TGTGCCAGCAGCTTCGGACAGGGCTACACTGAAGCTTTCTTT. The chain joins TRBV11-2 to TRBJ1-1, with 8 positions matching TRBD1. CDR1 SGHAT and CDR2 FQNNGV come from the germline V gene. CDR3 length: 14 amino acids. V lost 3 bases, J lost 3 bases, and 3 bases stayed unmatched.

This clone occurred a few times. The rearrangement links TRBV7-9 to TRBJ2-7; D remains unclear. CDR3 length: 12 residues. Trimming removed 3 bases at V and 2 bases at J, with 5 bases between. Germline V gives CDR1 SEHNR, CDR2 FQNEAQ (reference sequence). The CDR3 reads CASSFGAYEQYF. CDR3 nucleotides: TGTGCCAGCAGCTTTGGTGCCTACGAGCAGTACTTC.

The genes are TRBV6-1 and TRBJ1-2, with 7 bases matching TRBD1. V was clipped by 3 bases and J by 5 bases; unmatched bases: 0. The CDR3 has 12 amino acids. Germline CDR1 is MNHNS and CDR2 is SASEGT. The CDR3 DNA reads TGTGCCAGCAGTGAGACAGGGTATGGCTACACCTTC. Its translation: CASSETGYGYTF.

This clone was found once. The CDR3 sequence is CASSVVPASSTGYTF. DNA of the CDR3: TGTGCCAGCAGCGTAGTTCCGGCCTCCTCGACGGGCTACACCTTC. V usage is TRBV9 and J usage is TRBJ1-2; D uncertain. V was cut by 0 bases and J by 8 bases, with 17 bases left in between. The CDR3 runs 15 residues. CDR1 and CDR2 (germline): SGDLS, YYNGEE. The full variable domain, with the rest looked up from reference TRBV9 and TRBJ1-2, is DSGVTQTPKHLITATGQRVTLRCSPRSGDLSVYWYQQSLDQGLQFLIQYYNGEERAKGNILERFSAQQFPDLHSELNLSSLELGDSALYFCASSVVPASSTGYTFGSGTRLTVV.

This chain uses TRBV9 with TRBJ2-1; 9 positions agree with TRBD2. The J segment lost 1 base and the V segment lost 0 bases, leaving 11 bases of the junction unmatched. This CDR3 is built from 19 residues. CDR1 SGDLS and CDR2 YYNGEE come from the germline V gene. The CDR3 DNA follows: TGTGCCAGCAGCGTAGATGGTAGCGGGAGTAGAGGGTCCTACAATGAGCAGTTCTTC. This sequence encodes CASSVDGSGSRGSYNEQFF.